The 4 T cell receptor beta chains below all came from one sample that was sequenced in a study of blood T cell repertoires in COVID-19 (dated by TCRdb to 2019 to 2021). The library was produced with the immunoSEQ multiplex PCR assay. This immuneACCESS table, as held by TCRdb, lists in-frame sequences with V and J called but not all clones. Of the missing ones, under half trace to an unresolved V gene in checked studies; the others have no known cause. Present in this sample are approximately 200,000 clones, 80% to 90% of which were seen just once. The top ten clones comprise about 4.5% of the sample. Source material: PBMCs or T cells enriched from blood (not recorded which). These receptors all come from a woman aged 25 to 45 who had been exposed to COVID-19.

CDR3 DNA sequence: TGTGCCAGCAGTTTAGAGAGCCCAGGGGGCCTAATCGGCGAGCAGTACTTC. Its protein is CASSLESPGGLIGEQYF. The gene calls are TRBV27 and TRBJ2-7; 8 bases are shared with TRBD1. Germline V lookup: CDR1 MNHEY, CDR2 SMNVEV (reference sequence). V lost 2 bases, J lost 6 bases, and 15 bases stayed unmatched. This CDR3 is 17 amino acids long.

The rearrangement uses TRBV5-8 and TRBJ1-1; no clear D gene. V lost 0 bases, J lost 3 bases, and 12 bases lay in between. Looked up from germline, CDR1 is SGHTS and CDR2 is YDEGEE. There are 15 residues in the CDR3. The chain's CDR3 is CASSLGSVSYTEAFF. The CDR3, as DNA: TGTGCCAGCAGCTTGGGTTCAGTATCTTACACTGAAGCTTTCTTT.

In DNA form, the CDR3 reads TGTGCCAGTAGTATCGGACAGGGACGCACCGGGGAGCTGTTTTTT. Its protein is CASSIGQGRTGELFF. V usage is TRBV19 and J usage is TRBJ2-2, with 8 bases fitting TRBD1. This CDR3 has 15 residues. Germline assignment: CDR1 LNHDA and CDR2 SQIVND (reference sequence). V lost 3 bases and J lost 4; bases outside the gene matches: 4.

The J gene is TRBJ2-3, the V gene TRBV5-4, with 13 bases fitting TRBD2. The CDR3 spans 18 residues. Trimming at V came to 6 bases and at J to 0 bases, leaving 10 bases not matched to a gene. Germline-derived CDR1 and CDR2 are SGHNT and YYREEE (reference sequence). The CDR3 region has the DNA TGTGCCAGCACCCGCCCGGGACTAGCGGGATCTAGCACAGATACGCAGTATTTT. Its translation: CASTRPGLAGSSTDTQYF.